This TCR beta chain was recovered during a study of blood T cell repertoires in COVID-19 (dated by TCRdb to the early 2020s). Looking at the study overall: The collaborator samples originated in the United States, Italy and Spain and spanned the acute and convalescent phases of COVID-19. The material from the prospective study consisted of cDNA or gDNA derived from T cells, B-cell-depleted T cells, or PBMCs. Deeply sampled blood TCRbeta repertoires from subjects exposed to, actively infected with, or recovered from COVID-19 were included in the dataset. A freely available public database, intended as a resource for researchers studying the immune response to SARS-CoV-2, is where the repertoires were released. The samples were drawn from two sources: the first 160 participants of the ongoing ImmuneRACE study, and over 950 subjects contributed by 6 global collaborators. A de-identified subject ID, COVID-19 status, age in years and sex were almost always included in the sample metadata. HLA class I and class II types, where available, came from metadata supplied by the sample provider rather than from assay-based typing.

The CDR3 covers 18 residues, taking in both the cysteine and the phenylalanine. The retained sequence is limited to the CDR3, 54 bases, with the frame set at the first base. CDR1 and CDR2, looked up from the germline V gene, are MRHNA and SNTAGT. Compared with germline, V lacks 0 bases and J lacks 2 bases; bases without a gene match: 7. With respect to this clone: Its cognate antigen has yet to be identified. Within one base of it there is no much larger clone, and no base qualities were kept.

Study-wide conclusions, independent of this receptor: Clinical and demographic metadata were provided uncurated, with the amount varying by source and participant.

Collaborating institutions collected whole blood in K2EDTA tubes following their own protocols. For TCRbeta analysis, collaborators shipped samples in one of three forms: frozen whole blood, isolated PBMCs, or DNA extracted from either of those sample types. The immunoSEQ Assay, a bias-controlled multiplex PCR, was used to amplify TCRbeta CDR3 regions from genomic DNA. The study's processing was this. Nucleated cell counts per sample were estimated from amplification of reference gene primers within the assay. To quantify the absolute abundance of each unique TCRbeta CDR3 rearrangement, sequence reads were collapsed and filtered. For each sample, productive Simpson clonality was calculated as the square root of Simpson's diversity index over productive rearrangements. The table was pulled from immuneACCESS by TCRdb, which kept in-frame rearrangements only. Such tables lose some clones; where checked, under half of the loss comes from unresolved V genes, and the rest has no known cause. V and J calls and clone size are as listed in that table; D and trimming were resolved from the DNA. Counted in this sample were some 41,000 clones; over 80% of them appeared once. 7.5% to 9.5% of the sample goes to the ten largest clones.

Sequencing used peripheral blood. This clonotype was obtained from a man at least 80 years old in a cohort sampled during active COVID-19. The sequence joins TRBV6-4 to TRBJ2-1, and 10 bases in between align with TRBD2. The CDR3 region reads CASSDSPSGGVAYNEQFF. The nucleotides are TGTGCCAGCAGTGACTCTCCTAGCGGGGGAGTAGCCTACAATGAGCAGTTCTTC.